These 12 T cell receptor beta chains came from one sample sequenced in a study of blood T cell repertoires in COVID-19. Assay: immunoSEQ multiplex PCR; the TCRdb copy retains only in-frame clones and omits some. Of approximately 310,000 clones listed, 75% to 90% are singletons. The sample comprised PBMCs or T cells enriched from blood (not recorded which). The receptors were sampled from a woman aged 25 to 39 who had been exposed to COVID-19.

V and J are TRBV30 and TRBJ1-1, with D uncertain. This CDR3 region has 13 residues. Deletions cut 3 bases from V and 3 bases from J, with 11 bases between. Germline V gene lookup returns CDR1 GTSNPN and CDR2 SVGIG (reference sequence). CDR3 sequence (DNA): TGTGCCTGGAGCTCGGGTAGAGACACTGAAGCTTTCTTT. It yields the protein CAWSSGRDTEAFF.

The J gene is TRBJ2-5, the V gene TRBV12-3 or TRBV12-4, with D possibly matching TRBD2 (5 bases). This CDR3 is 13 amino acids long. The V gene lost 7 bases and the J gene lost 2 bases, with 11 bases spanning the gap. CDR3 sequence reads: CASTQGRQETQYF. In DNA form, the CDR3 reads TGTGCCAGCACCCAAGGGAGACAAGAGACCCAGTACTTC.

The chain combines TRBV2 with TRBJ1-5; no clear D gene. The CDR3 spans 13 residues. V was shortened by 6 bases and J by 4 bases, with 10 bases between the two germline ends. Germline V lookup: CDR1 SNHLY, CDR2 FYNNEI. The CDR3 loop reads CASRREGNQPQHF. The CDR3 DNA follows: TGTGCCAGCAGGAGGGAGGGAAATCAGCCCCAGCATTTT.

A few counts support this clone. Additional DNA sequences in this sample encode the identical CDR3. V usage is TRBV7-3 and J usage is TRBJ1-1; D remains ambiguous. V gave up 0 bases and J gave up 5 bases, with 7 bases separating them. This CDR3 contains 13 residues. Germline V gene sequence: CDR1 SGHTA, CDR2 FQGTGA. The CDR3 region is CASSLTGGTEAFF. CDR3 DNA: TGTGCCAGCAGCTTAACTGGAGGGACTGAAGCTTTCTTT.

The V and J genes are TRBV5-1 and TRBJ1-2; D might be TRBD1 (5 bases). Germline V CDR1 and CDR2: SGHRS, YFSETQ. The CDR3 is 15 residues long. The V end was cut by 0 bases, the J end by 5 bases, with 14 bases between. CDR3 region: CASSLETVAGYGYTF. CDR3 sequence (DNA): TGCGCCAGCAGCTTGGAGACGGTAGCAGGGTATGGCTACACCTTC.

The rearrangement links TRBV4-1 to TRBJ2-7; TRBD2 might be the D (5 bases). Trimming pared 3 bases from V and 7 bases from J, leaving 13 bases between. Germline-derived CDR1 and CDR2 are MGHRA and YSYEKL. This CDR3 has 13 amino acids. The DNA for the CDR3 is TGCGCCAGCAGCCAGACTACGTTCGCGGAGCAGTACTTC. Translation gives CASSQTTFAEQYF.

The chain uses TRBV30 and TRBJ1-4; D is perhaps TRBD1 (6 bases). Germline V gene data show CDR1 as GTSNPN and CDR2 as SVGIG (reference sequence). The CDR3 has 12 residues. Here the CDR3 DNA reads TGTGCTCACGGAACAGGGAGGGGAAAACTGTTTTTT. Its translation is CAHGTGRGKLFF.

The CDR3 DNA follows: TGTGCCAGCAGCTTGTCCAGGGTAGGGGGGGGAGCCCATGGCTATGGCTACACCTTC. This encodes CASSLSRVGGGAHGYGYTF. The chain recombines TRBV7-8 with TRBJ1-2; D is perhaps TRBD1 (6 bases). Deletions cut 3 bases from V and 4 bases from J, with 27 bases between. The CDR3 loop spans 19 amino acids. Germline CDR1 and CDR2: SGHVS and FQNEAQ. Supplemented by reference TRBV7-8 and TRBJ1-2, the full variable domain reads GAGVSQSPRYKVAKRGQDVALRCDPISGHVSLFWYQQALGQGPEFLTYFQNEAQLDKSGLPSDRFFAERPEGSVSTLKIQRTQQEDSAVYLCASSLSRVGGGAHGYGYTFGSGTRLTVV.

This sequence joins TRBV24-1 and TRBJ2-1, with unresolved D. Trimming stripped 2 bases from V and 0 bases from J, with 10 bases between. Per the germline V gene, CDR1 is KGHDR and CDR2 is SFDVKD. This CDR3 comprises 16 residues. The CDR3 loop reads CATSDSFESSYNEQFF. DNA of the CDR3: TGTGCCACCAGTGATTCGTTCGAGAGCTCCTACAATGAGCAGTTCTTC.

Of note for this clone: Other nucleotide sequences in the sample specify the same CDR3. The rearrangement joins TRBV30 to TRBJ2-7, with D maybe TRBD1 (5 bases). This CDR3 spans 13 amino acids. V was shortened by 0 bases and J by 3 bases, with 9 bases between the two germline ends. Germline CDR1 GTSNPN, CDR2 SVGIG (reference sequence). The CDR3 here is CAWSVGQGYEQYF. The CDR3 nucleotides are TGTGCCTGGAGTGTAGGTCAGGGCTACGAGCAGTACTTC.

The J gene is TRBJ2-3, the V gene TRBV29-1; possible D gene TRBD1, 5 bases. CDR3 length: 14 residues. The germline V gene has CDR1 SQVTM and CDR2 ANQGSEA. V was shortened by 2 bases and J by 1 base, with 10 bases between the two germline ends. Written as DNA, the CDR3 is TGCAGCGTTGAAAGCACACAGGGCACAGATACGCAGTATTTT. As protein: CSVESTQGTDTQYF.

The CDR3 nucleotides are TGTGCCAGTACCTCCCTACGGCGGGGGGCTGGTCCTGAAGCTTTCTTT. Amino acid sequence: CASTSLRRGAGPEAFF. The chain couples TRBV19 to TRBJ1-1; D perhaps matches TRBD1 (6 bases). This CDR3 region has 16 residues. The V gene's germline CDR1 is LNHDA and CDR2 SQIVND (reference sequence). Trimming removed 7 bases from V and 6 bases from J, with 24 bases in between.